These 26 T cell receptor beta chains came from one sample sequenced in a study of response to subunit inactivated influenza vaccine. TCRdb re-called the RT-PCR reads through MiXCR, storing one row per CDR3 protein. The repertoire consists of around 540,000 distinct CDR3 sequences, with approximately 10% occurring once and the leading ten covering roughly a tenth. This specimen was PBMCs from blood, taken on the day of vaccination. The source is a man aged 45-65 years who received an inactivated influenza vaccine.

A few counts support this clonotype. V usage is TRBV28 and J usage is TRBJ1-4; D is ambiguous. The CDR3 runs to 12 residues. The germline V gene has CDR1 MDHEN and CDR2 SYDVKM. V lost 7 bases to trimming and J lost 4 bases, with 7 bases between them. CDR3 bases: TGTGCCAGCACGGCAGATAATGAAAAACTGTTTTTT. Translating it yields CASTADNEKLFF.

The V gene is TRBV4-1, the J gene TRBJ2-5; maybe TRBD1 (5 bases). V dropped 2 bases and J dropped 5 bases, with 9 bases sitting between them. The CDR3 is 13 amino acids. The germline CDR1 and CDR2 sequences are MGHRA and YSYEKL. The CDR3 loop reads CASSQWGVETQYF. The DNA for the CDR3 is TGCGCCAGCAGCCAATGGGGCGTGGAGACCCAGTACTTC.

This clonotype has ten or more counts. The rearrangement links TRBV7-9 to TRBJ2-2; TRBD1 might be the D (6 bases). V was cut by 4 bases and J by 3 bases, with 9 bases left in between. This CDR3 region has 14 residues. CDR1 is SEHNR and CDR2 is FQNEAQ in the germline V gene (reference sequence). The CDR3 nucleotides are TGTGCCAGCAGCTCATACAGGGACACCGGGGAGCTGTTTTTT. Its translation: CASSSYRDTGELFF.

This clonotype occurred a few times. The chain links TRBV15 to TRBJ2-2; D unresolved. CDR3 length: 12 residues. The germline gives CDR1 LNHNV, CDR2 YYDKDF (reference sequence). The germline V and J ends were trimmed by 4 bases and 5 bases, with 5 bases remaining between them. CDR3 coding DNA: TGTGCCACCAGCAAAGGGACCGGGGAGCTGTTTTTT. Translated: CATSKGTGELFF.

In regard to this clonotype: This could be a read error, since a much larger clone is one nucleotide away. V and J are TRBV7-9 and TRBJ2-2; D is undetermined. V lost 1 base and J lost 1, with 7 bases in between. This CDR3 comprises 15 residues. Germline V gene sequence: CDR1 SEHNR, CDR2 FQNEAQ (reference sequence). The CDR3 loop is CASSLESGNTGELFF. As DNA, the CDR3 is TGTGCCAGCAGCTTAGAATCGGGGAACACCGGGGAGCTGTTTTTT.

The J gene is TRBJ2-1, the V gene TRBV12-3 or TRBV12-4, with TRBD2 matching over 8 bases. Germline trimming cut 3 bases from V and 12 bases from J; bases unmatched to any gene: 16. The CDR3 runs 16 residues. The CDR3 loop is CASSFTLQGVAGMQFF. DNA of the CDR3: TGTGCCAGCAGTTTTACTTTACAAGGGGTAGCGGGGATGCAGTTCTTC.

The chain is built from TRBV10-3 and TRBJ2-7; a weak D match, TRBD2 (5 bases). Deletions cut 11 bases from V and 5 bases from J, with 19 bases between. CDR1 ENHRY and CDR2 SYGVKD come from the germline V gene. The CDR3 has 13 amino acids. The CDR3 sequence is CAGRDLKGHEQYF. In nucleotides, the CDR3 is TGTGCCGGACGGGATCTAAAAGGCCACGAGCAGTACTTC.

The chain has TRBV12-3 or TRBV12-4 and TRBJ2-7; 8 nucleotides match TRBD2. There are 15 residues in the CDR3. With 1 base clipped from V and 2 bases from J, the junction kept 4 bases outside the gene matches. The CDR3 nucleotides read TGTGCCAGCAGTTTAGGGCGGGGGGCCGCCTACGAGCAGTACTTC. Protein product: CASSLGRGAAYEQYF.

This clonotype appeared a few times. This sequence joins TRBV20-1 and TRBJ2-5; D not certain. In germline, CDR1 is DFQATT, CDR2 SNEGSKA (reference sequence). Trimming removed 3 bases at V and 2 bases at J, with 10 bases between. The CDR3 loop spans 13 amino acids. CDR3 sequence (DNA): TGCAGTGCTAGTCGACTTGGACAAGAGACCCAGTACTTC. It encodes CSASRLGQETQYF.

This clonotype has just a few counts. The genes are TRBV5-5 and TRBJ1-5; no definite D call. Trimming removed 0 bases from V and 4 bases from J, with 8 bases in between. Germline V CDR1 and CDR2: SGHKS, YYEKEE (reference sequence). The CDR3 is 14 residues long. CDR3 in DNA: TGTGCCAGCAGCTTGGACACTTGGAATCAGCCCCAGCATTTT. Translation gives CASSLDTWNQPQHF.

This rearrangement joins TRBV24-1 to TRBJ2-3, with TRBD2 as a possible D gene (6 bases). Per germline, CDR1 KGHDR and CDR2 SFDVKD. V was cut by 12 bases and J by 2 bases, with 14 bases left in between. The CDR3 extends over 13 amino acids. The CDR3 sequence: CASNSGPTDTQYF. The CDR3 DNA reads TGTGCCTCCAATAGCGGTCCCACAGATACGCAGTATTTT.

The chain recombines TRBV18 with TRBJ1-6, with 10 positions matching TRBD1. The CDR3 has 16 amino acids. CDR1 is KGHSH and CDR2 is LQKENI in the germline V gene. V was clipped by 2 bases and J by 6 bases; unmatched bases: 4. The CDR3 spells CASSPDRTGGNSPLHF. The CDR3 DNA follows: TGTGCCAGCTCACCAGATAGGACAGGGGGTAATTCACCCCTCCACTTT.

V gene TRBV2 combines with J gene TRBJ1-2; TRBD1 is a possible D gene (5 bases). The CDR3 covers 12 residues. Trimming shortened V by 11 bases and J by 6 bases, and 16 bases separated the two germline ends. In germline, CDR1 is SNHLY, CDR2 FYNNEI. CDR3 sequence (DNA): TGTGCCTTGCGAAGGGTCAGGGATGGCTACACCTTC. It translates to CALRRVRDGYTF.

J is TRBJ1-5 and V is TRBV12-3 or TRBV12-4; 7 bases agree with TRBD1. This CDR3 spans 13 amino acids. J lost 7 bases, V lost 7 bases, and 7 bases had no gene match. This chain's CDR3 is CASNLAGGQPQHF. The CDR3 DNA sequence: TGTGCCAGCAATCTGGCAGGGGGGCAGCCCCAGCATTTT.

A few counts support this clonotype. The chain combines TRBV20-1 with TRBJ2-1; 8 nucleotides agree with TRBD2. CDR1 DFQATT and CDR2 SNEGSKA come from the germline V gene (reference sequence). The CDR3 length is 16 residues. J gave up 3 bases and V 6 bases, and 13 bases lay outside the gene matches. The CDR3 sequence is CSAMPGTSGRYNEQFF. As DNA, the CDR3 is TGCAGTGCCATGCCGGGAACTAGCGGCCGCTACAATGAGCAGTTCTTC.

V usage is TRBV28 and J usage is TRBJ2-5; 8 positions agree with TRBD2. Per the germline V gene, CDR1 is MDHEN and CDR2 is SYDVKM. Trimming at V came to 7 bases and at J to 2 bases, leaving 3 bases not matched to a gene. This CDR3 has 13 residues. The CDR3 protein is CASNGGAQETQYF. CDR3 coding DNA: TGTGCCAGCAACGGGGGGGCTCAAGAGACCCAGTACTTC.

This sequence joins TRBV4-2 and TRBJ2-1; 10 bases line up with TRBD2. V lost 3 bases to trimming and J lost 4 bases; unmatched junction nucleotides: 9. This CDR3 has 17 amino acids. CDR1 is LGHNA and CDR2 is YNFKEQ in the germline V gene. CDR3 sequence (DNA): TGTGCCAGCAGCCAGGACATAGCGGGAGGCGGGTACAATGAGCAGTTCTTC. Protein product: CASSQDIAGGGYNEQFF.

This clonotype was counted many times. The chain employs TRBV4-2 and TRBJ2-1; 7 bases match TRBD1. The germline CDR1 and CDR2 sequences are LGHNA and YNFKEQ. J lost 8 bases, V lost 4 bases, and 17 bases had no gene match. The CDR3 loop spans 17 amino acids. The CDR3 is CASSPRALTGWVDEQFF. The CDR3 nucleotides are TGTGCCAGCAGCCCGAGGGCACTGACAGGGTGGGTCGATGAGCAGTTCTTC.

This clonotype was seen ten or more times. The chain combines TRBV5-1 with TRBJ2-7; 11 nucleotides match TRBD2. Losses at the gene ends were 3 bases for V and 2 bases for J; bases not matched to a gene: 4. Germline V gene sequence: CDR1 SGHRS, CDR2 YFSETQ. The CDR3 loop spans 15 amino acids. The chain's CDR3 is CASSSTSGITYEQYF. CDR3 DNA: TGCGCCAGCAGCTCGACTAGCGGGATAACCTACGAGCAGTACTTC.

There are a few counts of this clonotype. The chain uses TRBV4-1 and TRBJ1-4, with 11 positions matching TRBD1. V lost 2 bases, J lost 7 bases, and 3 bases stayed unmatched. The CDR3 has 15 amino acids. The germline CDR1 and CDR2 sequences are MGHRA and YSYEKL. The CDR3 loop is CASSQTGTGGEKLFF. The CDR3 coding sequence is TGCGCCAGCAGCCAAACCGGGACAGGGGGTGAAAAACTGTTTTTT.

This clonotype was observed a few times. V is TRBV6-1 and J is TRBJ2-2; maybe TRBD2 (5 bases). The CDR3 is 15 amino acids. Looked up from germline, CDR1 is MNHNS and CDR2 is SASEGT. V gave up 5 bases and J gave up 5 bases, with 15 bases separating them. Written as DNA, the CDR3 is TGTGCCAGCAGTCCCCGCGTCGGGGATACCGGGGAGCTGTTTTTT. It codes for CASSPRVGDTGELFF.

V and J are TRBV20-1 and TRBJ2-1; tentative D call: TRBD2 (6 bases). The CDR3 totals 16 residues. Germline V gene lookup returns CDR1 DFQATT and CDR2 SNEGSKA (reference sequence). V lost 0 bases to trimming and J lost 9 bases, with 21 bases between them. The CDR3 here is CSARDRGAGPKGEQFF. The CDR3, as DNA: TGCAGTGCTAGAGATCGCGGGGCAGGGCCTAAGGGTGAGCAGTTCTTC.

This chain uses TRBV5-6 with TRBJ1-6; D not certain. Germline loops: CDR1 SGHDT, CDR2 YYEEEE. CDR3 length: 15 residues. Trimming removed 1 base at V and 10 bases at J, with 15 bases between. The CDR3 reads CASSLNVGKDSPLHF. DNA of the CDR3: TGTGCCAGCAGCTTGAATGTAGGGAAGGACTCACCCCTCCACTTT.

In nucleotides, the CDR3 is TGCAGTGCTAGAGATCTGGCAGATGGCTACACCTTC. This gives the protein CSARDLADGYTF. The V and J genes are TRBV20-1 and TRBJ1-2; D remains unclear. The CDR3 runs 12 residues. V was trimmed by 0 bases and J by 6 bases, leaving 8 bases between them. Germline V lookup: CDR1 DFQATT, CDR2 SNEGSKA (reference sequence).

This clonotype was seen a handful of times. The rearrangement joins TRBV29-1 to TRBJ2-5; TRBD2 matches 9 bases. From germline, CDR1 is SQVTM and CDR2 ANQGSEA. J lost 5 bases, V lost 4 bases, and 11 bases had no gene match. This CDR3 has 15 amino acids. CDR3 DNA: TGCAGCGTTGGGTCTATCCTAGCGGGGCGTGAGACCCAGTACTTC. It encodes CSVGSILAGRETQYF.

The chain uses TRBV12-3 or TRBV12-4 and TRBJ1-4, with no clear D. Trimming stripped 5 bases from V and 7 bases from J, with 5 bases between. CDR3 length: 11 amino acids. CDR3 amino acids: CASSRAEKLFF. In DNA form, the CDR3 reads TGTGCCAGCAGTAGAGCTGAAAAACTGTTTTTT.